The 6 T cell receptor beta chains given below trace back to one sample, sequenced in a study of T-cell reconstitution after alpha-beta-depleted transplantation in children. TCRbeta library preparation incorporated unique molecular identifiers. One entry per CDR3 protein, called by TCRdb with MiXCR from the PCR reads. The repertoire includes about 980,000 distinct CDR3 sequences, about 29% of them detected once, and roughly 27% sits in the top ten. This sample comprised PBMCs, mostly from graft donor cells, obtained 360 days after TCRalphabeta/CD19-depleted stem cell transplant. The receptors originated from a boy under two years old who had a stem cell transplant for SCID, so the T cells may come from the graft donor.

The chain employs TRBV5-1 and TRBJ2-7; possibly TRBD2 for D (5 bases). Germline V lookup: CDR1 SGHRS, CDR2 YFSETQ. Trimming removed 2 bases at V and 5 bases at J, with 17 bases between. The CDR3 has 15 amino acids. The CDR3 reads CASSFVSGIGNEQYF. The CDR3 region has the DNA TGCGCCAGCAGCTTCGTTTCGGGGATCGGGAACGAGCAGTACTTC.

This clonotype was detected only a few times. The chain combines TRBV4-1 with TRBJ1-4; D call uncertain. V lost 1 base, J lost 5 bases, and 17 bases lay in between. Germline lookup yields CDR1 MGHRA and CDR2 YSYEKL. This CDR3 is built from 17 residues. In DNA form, the CDR3 reads TGCGCCAGCAGCCAAGTGGGTCTGCCAGGCTCGAATGAAAAACTGTTTTTT. It yields the protein CASSQVGLPGSNEKLFF.

The table lists this clonotype with a count of one. The gene calls are TRBV7-9 and TRBJ2-1, with TRBD1 as a possible D gene (7 bases). Looked up from germline, CDR1 is SEHNR and CDR2 is FQNEAQ (reference sequence). The CDR3 totals 14 residues. V was clipped by 3 bases and J by 5 bases, with 11 bases between them. CDR3 protein: CASSFDREDNEQFF. The CDR3 DNA follows: TGTGCCAGCAGCTTCGACAGGGAGGACAATGAGCAGTTCTTC.

CDR3 in DNA: TGTGCCAGCTCACCTCCAGGGACTTCAAGAGAGACCCAGTACTTC. Translation: CASSPPGTSRETQYF. The J gene is TRBJ2-5, the V gene TRBV18; the D gene is possibly TRBD2 (6 bases). V was cut by 3 bases and J by 4 bases, with 15 bases left in between. Per germline, CDR1 KGHSH and CDR2 LQKENI. The CDR3 has 15 residues.

J is TRBJ2-1 and V is TRBV7-3; D not certain. With 1 base removed from V and 10 bases from J, the gap between germline ends came to 17 bases. CDR1 and CDR2 (germline): SGHTA, FQGTGA. The CDR3 extends over 15 amino acids. CDR3 region: CASSLKSFPLEEQFF. CDR3 sequence (DNA): TGTGCCAGCAGCTTAAAGTCGTTCCCCCTGGAGGAGCAGTTCTTC.

The CDR3 is CASGGQGVGTGELFF. As DNA, the CDR3 is TGTGCTAGTGGAGGACAGGGGGTTGGCACCGGGGAGCTGTTTTTT. This chain links TRBV12-5 with TRBJ2-2, with 10 bases that match TRBD1. V dropped 6 bases and J dropped 4; count of bases not matched to a gene: 5. Germline lookup yields CDR1 LGHNT and CDR2 FRNRAP. The CDR3 extends over 15 amino acids.